Each of the 5 T cell receptor beta chains below was sequenced from the same sample in a study of blood T cell repertoires in COVID-19. TCRdb's table, derived via immunoSEQ multiplex PCR, lists solely in-frame clones and lacks some. Here the sample spans 250,000 to 350,000 clones, 87% being singletons. The source material was PBMCs or T cells enriched from blood (not recorded which). All receptors come from a woman younger than 30 who had recovered from COVID-19.

The chain uses TRBV2 and TRBJ1-2, with D possibly TRBD1 on 5 matching bases. Germline V gene data show CDR1 as SNHLY and CDR2 as FYNNEI. CDR3 length: 13 amino acids. Trimming took 7 bases from V and 4 from J, leaving 13 bases between them. Here the CDR3 DNA reads TGTGCCAGCAACTTGAACAGGCGCTATGGCTACACCTTC. Protein: CASNLNRRYGYTF.

The chain has TRBV24-1 and TRBJ1-1; 8 bases line up with TRBD1. Germline CDR1 reads KGHDR; CDR2 reads SFDVKD. This CDR3 comprises 16 residues. The V and J ends lost 3 bases and 4 bases, in that order; junction bases with no gene match: 9. The CDR3 region is CATSDTATGAATEAFF. In DNA, the CDR3 is TGTGCCACCAGTGATACCGCGACAGGGGCGGCCACTGAAGCTTTCTTT.

The chain combines TRBV10-3 with TRBJ2-5; TRBD2 aligns across 10 bases. This CDR3 comprises 15 residues. CDR1 is ENHRY and CDR2 is SYGVKD in the germline V gene. V was pared by 5 bases and J by 2 bases, with 5 bases of the junction left unmatched. CDR3 DNA sequence: TGTGCCATCAGTAGCGGGGGGGCCACACAAGAGACCCAGTACTTC. It codes for CAISSGGATQETQYF.

The rearrangement joins TRBV7-2 to TRBJ2-1, with 11 bases lining up with TRBD2. The V gene end was trimmed by 5 bases and the J gene end by 10 bases; junction bases not matched to a gene: 19. Germline V gene data show CDR1 as SGHTA and CDR2 as FQGNSA. The CDR3 contains 18 residues. The CDR3 nucleotides are TGTGCCAGCAGCCCGACCTACCTACTAGCGGGGGATAAGGTCGAGCAGTTCTTC. This sequence encodes CASSPTYLLAGDKVEQFF.

The chain recombines TRBV5-1 with TRBJ1-2; D is possibly TRBD1 (6 bases). Trimming cost V 3 bases and J 8 bases, with 8 bases left between them. The germline V gene has CDR1 SGHRS and CDR2 YFSETQ. This CDR3 has 11 amino acids. CDR3: CASSSDRGYTF. The CDR3 region has the DNA TGCGCCAGCAGCTCCGACAGGGGCTACACCTTC. The full variable domain, in which reference TRBV5-1 and TRBJ1-2 provide the parts outside the CDR3, is KAGVTQTPRYLIKTRGQQVTLSCSPISGHRSVSWYQQTPGQGLQFLFEYFSETQRNKGNFPGRFSGRQFSNSRSEMNVSTLELGDSALYLCASSSDRGYTFGSGTRLTVV.